This paragraph reports one TCR beta chain. The repertoire was sequenced with immunoSEQ multiplex PCR; TCRdb's copy has only in-frame clones and lacks some. The sample consists of approximately 60,000 clones, 80% to 95% of them appearing once. This entry belongs to a study of T cell changes during pregnancy in multiple sclerosis. This receptor was identified in a female donor with multiple sclerosis, enrolled in a pregnancy study. The material sequenced was CD8+ T cells from peripheral blood mononuclear cells, taken in the second trimester of pregnancy.

The CDR3 loop is CASSGGTAIYGYTF. The CDR3 DNA reads as TGTGCCAGCAGCGGAGGGACAGCAATCTATGGCTACACCTTC. This sequence joins TRBV5-8 and TRBJ1-2, with TRBD1 matching over 7 bases. V was pared by 4 bases and J by 4 bases, with 7 bases of the junction left unmatched. The V gene's germline CDR1 is SGHTS and CDR2 YDEGEE. The CDR3 length is 14 residues.